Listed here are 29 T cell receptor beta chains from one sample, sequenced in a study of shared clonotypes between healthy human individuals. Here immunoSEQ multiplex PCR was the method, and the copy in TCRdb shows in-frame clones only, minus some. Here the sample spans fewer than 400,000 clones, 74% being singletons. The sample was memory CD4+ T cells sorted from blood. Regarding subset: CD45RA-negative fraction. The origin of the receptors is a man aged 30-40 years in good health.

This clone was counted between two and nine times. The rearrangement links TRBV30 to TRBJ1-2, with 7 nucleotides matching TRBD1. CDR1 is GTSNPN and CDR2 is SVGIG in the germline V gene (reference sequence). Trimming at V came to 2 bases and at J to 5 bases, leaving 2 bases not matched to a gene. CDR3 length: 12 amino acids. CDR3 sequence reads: CAWSNRGYGYTF. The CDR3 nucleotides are TGTGCCTGGAGTAACAGGGGATATGGCTACACCTTC.

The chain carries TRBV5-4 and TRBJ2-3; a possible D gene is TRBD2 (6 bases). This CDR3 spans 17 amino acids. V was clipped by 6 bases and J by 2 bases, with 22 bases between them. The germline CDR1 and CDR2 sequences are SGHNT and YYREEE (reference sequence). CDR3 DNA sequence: TGTGCCAGCAACCCTCATATTAGCGGAACCTTCACAGATACGCAGTATTTT. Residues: CASNPHISGTFTDTQYF. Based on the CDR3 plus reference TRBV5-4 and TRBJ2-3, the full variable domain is ETGVTQSPTHLIKTRGQQVTLRCSSQSGHNTVSWYQQALGQGPQFIFQYYREEENGRGNFPPRFSGLQFPNYSSELNVNALELDDSALYLCASNPHISGTFTDTQYFGPGTRLTVL.

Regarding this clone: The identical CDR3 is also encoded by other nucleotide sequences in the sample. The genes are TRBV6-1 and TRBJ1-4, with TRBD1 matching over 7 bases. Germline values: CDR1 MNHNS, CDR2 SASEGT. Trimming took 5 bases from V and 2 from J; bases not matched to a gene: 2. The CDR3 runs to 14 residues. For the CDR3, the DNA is TGTGCCAGCAGTCAGGGGGGGACTAATGAAAAACTGTTTTTT. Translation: CASSQGGTNEKLFF.

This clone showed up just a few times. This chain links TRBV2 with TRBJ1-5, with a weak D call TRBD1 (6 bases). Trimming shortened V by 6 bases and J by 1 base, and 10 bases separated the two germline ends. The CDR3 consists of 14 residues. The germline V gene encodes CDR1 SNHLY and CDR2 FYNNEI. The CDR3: CASREQGSNQPQHF. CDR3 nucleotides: TGTGCCAGCAGGGAACAGGGCAGCAATCAGCCCCAGCATTTT.

This chain's CDR3 is CASGKTSGYNEQFF. The CDR3 region has the DNA TGTGCCAGCGGGAAGACTAGCGGCTACAATGAGCAGTTCTTC. The chain joins TRBV2 to TRBJ2-1; TRBD2 matches at 9 bases. CDR1 and CDR2 (germline): SNHLY, FYNNEI. With V trimmed by 8 bases and J by 3 bases, 5 bases remained unmatched. This CDR3 comprises 14 residues. The entire variable domain, with the rest obtained from reference TRBV2 and TRBJ2-1, is as follows: EPEVTQTPSHQVTQMGQEVILRCVPISNHLYFYWYRQILGQKVEFLVSFYNNEISEKSEIFDDQFSVERPDGSNFTLKIRSTKLEDSAMYFCASGKTSGYNEQFFGPGTRLTVL.

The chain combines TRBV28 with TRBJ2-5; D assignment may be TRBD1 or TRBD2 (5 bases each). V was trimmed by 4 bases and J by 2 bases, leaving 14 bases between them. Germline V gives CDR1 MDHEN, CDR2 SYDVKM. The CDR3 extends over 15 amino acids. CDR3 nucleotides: TGTGCCAGCAGTTCCCGGGGCAGGAGTCAAGAGACCCAGTACTTC. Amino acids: CASSSRGRSQETQYF.

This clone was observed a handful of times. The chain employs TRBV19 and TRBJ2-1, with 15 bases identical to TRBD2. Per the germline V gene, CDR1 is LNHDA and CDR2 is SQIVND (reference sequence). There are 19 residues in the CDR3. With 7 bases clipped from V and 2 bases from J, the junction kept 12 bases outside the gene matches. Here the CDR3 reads CASTTRTSGRALAYNEQFF. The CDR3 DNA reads TGTGCCAGTACCACCCGGACTAGCGGGAGGGCCCTGGCCTACAATGAGCAGTTCTTC.

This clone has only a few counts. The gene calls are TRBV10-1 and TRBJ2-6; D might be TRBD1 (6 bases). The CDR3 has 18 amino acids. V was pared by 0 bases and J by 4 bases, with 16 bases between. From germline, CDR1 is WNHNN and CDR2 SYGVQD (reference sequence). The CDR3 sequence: CASSESTLGAAGANVLTF. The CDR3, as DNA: TGCGCCAGCAGTGAGTCAACTCTGGGGGCGGCAGGGGCCAACGTCCTGACTTTC.

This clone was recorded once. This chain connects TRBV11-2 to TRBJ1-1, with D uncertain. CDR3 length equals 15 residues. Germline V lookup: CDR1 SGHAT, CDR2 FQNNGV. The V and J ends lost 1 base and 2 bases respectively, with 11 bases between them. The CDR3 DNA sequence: TGTGCCAGCAGCTTAGTTACAGCCGGTAACACTGAAGCTTTCTTT. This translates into CASSLVTAGNTEAFF.

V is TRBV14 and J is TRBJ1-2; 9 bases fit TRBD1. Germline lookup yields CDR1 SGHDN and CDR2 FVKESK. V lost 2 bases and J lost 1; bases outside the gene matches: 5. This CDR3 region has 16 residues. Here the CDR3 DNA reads TGTGCCAGCAGCCAAAAGGGACAGGGATTTAACTATGGCTACACCTTC. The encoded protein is CASSQKGQGFNYGYTF.

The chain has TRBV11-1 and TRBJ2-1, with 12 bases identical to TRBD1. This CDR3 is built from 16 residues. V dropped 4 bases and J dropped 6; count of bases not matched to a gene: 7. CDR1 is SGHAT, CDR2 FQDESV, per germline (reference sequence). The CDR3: CASSSRDRGLINEQFF. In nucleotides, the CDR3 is TGTGCCAGCAGCTCCCGGGACAGGGGGCTTATCAATGAGCAGTTCTTC.

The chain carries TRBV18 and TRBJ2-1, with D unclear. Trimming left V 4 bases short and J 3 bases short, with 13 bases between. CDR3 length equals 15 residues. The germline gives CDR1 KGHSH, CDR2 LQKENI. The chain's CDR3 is CASSLSRNFYNEQFF. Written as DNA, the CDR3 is TGTGCCAGCTCACTGTCGCGCAACTTCTACAATGAGCAGTTCTTC.

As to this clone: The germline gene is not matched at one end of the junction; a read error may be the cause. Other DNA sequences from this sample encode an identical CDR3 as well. CDR3 residues: CASSSRRGYTF. Here the CDR3 DNA reads TGTGCCAGCAGTTCGCGCCGCGGCTATACCTTC. The V and J genes are TRBV6-5 and TRBJ1-2; D call uncertain. Germline values: CDR1 MNHEY, CDR2 SVGAGI. This CDR3 is built from 11 residues.

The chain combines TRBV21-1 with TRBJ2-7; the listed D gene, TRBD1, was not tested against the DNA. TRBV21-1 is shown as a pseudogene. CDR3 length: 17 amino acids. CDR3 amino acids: CASSNPDRDSEVYEQYF. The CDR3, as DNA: TGTGCCAGCAGCAACCCAGACCGGGACAGCGAGGTATACGAGCAGTACTTC.

The chain's CDR3 is CASSLRHTGRFYEQYF. DNA of the CDR3: TGTGCCAGCAGCTTAAGACACACGGGCAGGTTCTACGAGCAGTACTTC. The chain links TRBV7-2 to TRBJ2-7; D call uncertain. CDR1 is SGHTA, CDR2 FQGNSA, per germline. There are 16 residues in the CDR3. V lost 2 bases, J lost 3 bases, and 17 bases lay in between.

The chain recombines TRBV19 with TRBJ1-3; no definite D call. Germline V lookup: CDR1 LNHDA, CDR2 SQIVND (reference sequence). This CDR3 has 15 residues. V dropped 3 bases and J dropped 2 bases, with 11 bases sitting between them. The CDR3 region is CASSIRREAGNTIYF. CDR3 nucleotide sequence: TGTGCCAGTAGTATCCGGAGGGAGGCTGGAAACACCATATATTTT.

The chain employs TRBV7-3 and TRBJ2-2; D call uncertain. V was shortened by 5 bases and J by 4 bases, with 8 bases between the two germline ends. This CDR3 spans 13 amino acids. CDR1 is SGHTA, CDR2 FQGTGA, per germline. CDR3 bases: TGTGCCAGCAGCAGGCCTGCCACCGGGGAGCTGTTTTTT. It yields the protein CASSRPATGELFF.

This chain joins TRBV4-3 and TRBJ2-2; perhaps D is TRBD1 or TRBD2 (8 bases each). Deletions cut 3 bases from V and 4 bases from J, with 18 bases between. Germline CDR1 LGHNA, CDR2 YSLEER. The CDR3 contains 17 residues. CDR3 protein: CASSHYRGAGGTGELFF. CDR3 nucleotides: TGCGCCAGCAGCCATTACAGGGGGGCGGGAGGCACCGGGGAGCTGTTTTTT.

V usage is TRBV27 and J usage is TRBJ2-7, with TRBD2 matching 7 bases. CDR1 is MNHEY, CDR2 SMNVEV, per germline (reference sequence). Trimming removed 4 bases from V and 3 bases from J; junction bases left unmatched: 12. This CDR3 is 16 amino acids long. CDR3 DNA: TGTGCCAGCAGTTCTACGACTAGCCACCGCATCTACGAGCAGTACTTC. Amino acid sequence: CASSSTTSHRIYEQYF.

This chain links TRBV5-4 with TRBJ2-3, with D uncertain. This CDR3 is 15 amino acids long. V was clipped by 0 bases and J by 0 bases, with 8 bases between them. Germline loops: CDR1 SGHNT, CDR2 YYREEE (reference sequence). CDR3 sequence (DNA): TGTGCCAGCAGCTTGGACAGACCTAGCACAGATACGCAGTATTTT. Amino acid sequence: CASSLDRPSTDTQYF.

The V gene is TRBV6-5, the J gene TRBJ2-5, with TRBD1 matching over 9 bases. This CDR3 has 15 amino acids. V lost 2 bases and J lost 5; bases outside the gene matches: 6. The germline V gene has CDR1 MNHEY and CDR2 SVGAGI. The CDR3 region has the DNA TGTGCCAGCAGTTACACGCGTGGACAGGGGGAGACCCAGTACTTC. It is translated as CASSYTRGQGETQYF.

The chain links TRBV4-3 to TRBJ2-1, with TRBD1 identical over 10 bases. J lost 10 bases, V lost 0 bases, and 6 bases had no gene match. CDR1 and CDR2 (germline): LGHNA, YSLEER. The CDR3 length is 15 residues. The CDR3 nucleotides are TGCGCCAGCAGCCAAGACGGGACAGGGGCCGGCGAGCAGTTCTTC. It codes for CASSQDGTGAGEQFF.

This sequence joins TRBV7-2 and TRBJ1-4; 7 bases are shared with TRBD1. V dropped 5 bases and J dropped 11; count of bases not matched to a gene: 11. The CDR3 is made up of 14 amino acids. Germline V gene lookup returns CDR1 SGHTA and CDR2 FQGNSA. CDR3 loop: CASSPPGQREKLFF. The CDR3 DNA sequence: TGTGCCAGCAGCCCCCCGGGACAGAGGGAGAAACTGTTTTTT. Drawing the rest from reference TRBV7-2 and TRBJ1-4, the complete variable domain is GAGVSQSPSNKVTEKGKDVELRCDPISGHTALYWYRQSLGQGLEFLIYFQGNSAPDKSGLPSDRFSAERTGGSVSTLTIQRTQQEDSAVYLCASSPPGQREKLFFGSGTQLSVL.

CDR3: CASNINTGELFF. The CDR3 nucleotides read TGTGCCAGTAACATCAACACCGGGGAGCTGTTTTTT. The gene calls are TRBV19 and TRBJ2-2; D is unresolved. The CDR3 has 12 amino acids. V lost 7 bases, J lost 2 bases, and 5 bases lay in between. Germline assignment: CDR1 LNHDA and CDR2 SQIVND (reference sequence).

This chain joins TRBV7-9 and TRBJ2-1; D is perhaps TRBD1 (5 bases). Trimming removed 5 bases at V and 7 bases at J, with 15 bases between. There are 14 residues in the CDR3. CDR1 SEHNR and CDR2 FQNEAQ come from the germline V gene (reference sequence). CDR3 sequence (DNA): TGTGCCAGCAGCCAAGACAGATCATTTAATGAGCAGTTCTTC. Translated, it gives CASSQDRSFNEQFF.

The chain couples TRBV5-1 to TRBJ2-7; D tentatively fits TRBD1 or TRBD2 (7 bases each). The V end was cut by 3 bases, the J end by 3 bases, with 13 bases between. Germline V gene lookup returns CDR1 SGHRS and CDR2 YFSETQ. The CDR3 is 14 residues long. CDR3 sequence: CASSWGGQLYEQYF. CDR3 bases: TGCGCCAGCAGCTGGGGGGGACAGCTCTACGAGCAGTACTTC. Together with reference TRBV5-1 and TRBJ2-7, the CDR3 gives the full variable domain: KAGVTQTPRYLIKTRGQQVTLSCSPISGHRSVSWYQQTPGQGLQFLFEYFSETQRNKGNFPGRFSGRQFSNSRSEMNVSTLELGDSALYLCASSWGGQLYEQYFGPGTRLTVT.

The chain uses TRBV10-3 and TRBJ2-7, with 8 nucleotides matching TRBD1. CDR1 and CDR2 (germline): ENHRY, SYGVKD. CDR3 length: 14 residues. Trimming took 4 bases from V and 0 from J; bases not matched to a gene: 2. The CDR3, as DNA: TGTGCCATCAGTGCCGGGACAGGCTCCTACGAGCAGTACTTC. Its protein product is CAISAGTGSYEQYF.

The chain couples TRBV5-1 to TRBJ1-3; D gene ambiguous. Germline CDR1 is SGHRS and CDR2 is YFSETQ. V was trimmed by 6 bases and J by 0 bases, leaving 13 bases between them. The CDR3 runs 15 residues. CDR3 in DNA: TGCGCCAGCACCCCTGGTTTCGGCTCTGGAAACACCATATATTTT. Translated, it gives CASTPGFGSGNTIYF.

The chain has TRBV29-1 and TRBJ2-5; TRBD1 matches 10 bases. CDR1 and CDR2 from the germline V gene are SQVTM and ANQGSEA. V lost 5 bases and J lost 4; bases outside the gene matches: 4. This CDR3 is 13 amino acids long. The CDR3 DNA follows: TGCAGCGTTAGACAGGGGGCGACAGAGACCCAGTACTTC. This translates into CSVRQGATETQYF.